The 13 T cell receptor beta chains reported below all come from one sample, sequenced in a study of blood T cell repertoires in COVID-19. TCRdb's table, derived via immunoSEQ multiplex PCR, lists solely in-frame clones and lacks some. The sample shows under 200,000 clones, 90% of them seen only once. The source material was peripheral blood. These TCRs come from a man aged 50-59 years with acute or convalescent COVID-19.

This chain joins TRBV11-3 and TRBJ2-7, with 9 bases matching TRBD1. CDR1 and CDR2 from the germline V gene are SGHNT and YENEEA. V shed 5 bases, J shed 6 bases, and the junction held 5 bases outside the gene matches. This CDR3 region has 13 residues. CDR3 sequence: CASSLGTGSEQYF. For the CDR3, the DNA is TGTGCCAGCAGCCTAGGGACAGGGAGCGAGCAGTACTTC.

The chain joins TRBV28 to TRBJ1-5, with 10 bases matching TRBD1. CDR1 is MDHEN, CDR2 SYDVKM, per germline. This CDR3 region has 16 residues. Trimming at V came to 5 bases and at J to 1 base, leaving 5 bases not matched to a gene. CDR3 amino acids: CASSKGDRGSNQPQHF. The DNA for the CDR3 is TGTGCCAGCAGTAAGGGGGACAGGGGCAGCAATCAGCCCCAGCATTTT.

The J gene is TRBJ2-7, the V gene TRBV6-5; 7 nucleotides line up with TRBD1. Germline values: CDR1 MNHEY, CDR2 SVGAGI. The CDR3 is 16 amino acids. Trimming cost V 2 bases and J 7 bases; bases outside gene matches: 14. The CDR3 DNA is TGTGCCAGCAGTTACGCCGACAGGGTCGGCCCGGGAGAGCAGTACTTC. Protein product: CASSYADRVGPGEQYF.

The chain recombines TRBV3-1 (or the pseudogene TRBV3-2) with TRBJ1-1; the D gene is possibly TRBD1 (6 bases). The germline V gene has CDR1 LGHDT and CDR2 YNNKEL (reference sequence). Trimming pared 1 base from V and 1 base from J, leaving 19 bases between. The CDR3 length is 18 residues. The CDR3 protein is CASSQAFLRGGKNTEAFF. The CDR3 DNA reads TGTGCCAGCAGCCAAGCCTTCCTTAGGGGGGGGAAGAACACTGAAGCTTTCTTT.

The chain uses TRBV7-2 and TRBJ2-2; D gene uncertain. Germline CDR1 reads SGHTA; CDR2 reads FQGNSA. This CDR3 region has 14 residues. Trimming removed 0 bases at V and 2 bases at J, with 4 bases between. CDR3 bases: TGTGCCAGCAGCTTAGCAGCAAACACCGGGGAGCTGTTTTTT. It encodes CASSLAANTGELFF.

The chain has TRBV5-1 and TRBJ2-3; 7 bases are a match to TRBD2. The CDR3 length is 14 residues. With 5 bases clipped from V and 1 base from J, the junction kept 4 bases outside the gene matches. The germline CDR1 and CDR2 sequences are SGHRS and YFSETQ. This chain's CDR3 is CASRESGGTDTQYF. The CDR3 DNA follows: TGCGCCAGCAGGGAGAGCGGGGGCACAGATACGCAGTATTTT.

The chain employs TRBV18 and TRBJ2-5; no reliable D call. The CDR3 spans 15 residues. The V end was cut by 4 bases, the J end by 4 bases, with 16 bases between. Germline CDR1 is KGHSH and CDR2 is LQKENI. The CDR3, as DNA: TGTGCCAGCTCACAATCCCCCGGTGGCGGAGAGACCCAGTACTTC. Translated, it gives CASSQSPGGGETQYF.

A note on this clone: In the same sample, other DNA sequences code for this CDR3. This chain uses TRBV27 with TRBJ1-2; D remains ambiguous. CDR3 length: 13 residues. The germline CDR1 and CDR2 sequences are MNHEY and SMNVEV (reference sequence). The V end lost 3 bases, the J end lost 1 base, and 6 bases lay between the germline ends. The CDR3: CASSFGGNYGYTF. The CDR3 DNA is TGTGCCAGCAGTTTCGGAGGTAACTATGGCTACACCTTC.

The J gene is TRBJ1-6, the V gene TRBV19, with D possibly being TRBD1 (5 bases). V was shortened by 6 bases and J by 9 bases, with 18 bases between the two germline ends. CDR3 length: 15 amino acids. Germline V lookup: CDR1 LNHDA, CDR2 SQIVND (reference sequence). CDR3 sequence reads: CASRGWGAPGSPLHF. CDR3 sequence (DNA): TGTGCCAGTAGGGGATGGGGCGCACCGGGTTCACCCCTCCACTTT. The full variable domain, completed using reference TRBV19 and TRBJ1-6, is DGGITQSPKYLFRKEGQNVTLSCEQNLNHDAMYWYRQDPGQGLRLIYYSQIVNDFQKGDIAEGYSVSREKKESFPLTVTSAQKNPTAFYLCASRGWGAPGSPLHFGNGTRLTVT.

This rearrangement joins TRBV5-1 to TRBJ1-1; 10 nucleotides line up with TRBD1. V shed 1 base, J shed 3 bases, and the junction held 9 bases outside the gene matches. Germline V gene data show CDR1 as SGHRS and CDR2 as YFSETQ. The CDR3 length is 17 residues. Here the CDR3 DNA reads TGCGCCAGCAGCTTGTACAATGGACAGGGGGGACACACTGAAGCTTTCTTT. Translated, it gives CASSLYNGQGGHTEAFF.

The chain carries TRBV7-2 and TRBJ2-7, with 7 bases fitting TRBD2. After removal of 3 bases from V and 4 bases from J, the junction contained 9 bases not matched to a gene. The CDR3 has 15 residues. Germline CDR1 reads SGHTA; CDR2 reads FQGNSA. CDR3 sequence (DNA): TGTGCCAGCAGCTTGAGTGCTAGCGGATTATACGAGCAGTACGTC. It yields the protein CASSLSASGLYEQYV.

The V and J genes are TRBV9 and TRBJ2-5; 8 bases match TRBD2. The germline V gene has CDR1 SGDLS and CDR2 YYNGEE. V shed 5 bases and J 5 bases; nucleotides not matched to a gene: 11. The CDR3 is 15 residues long. CDR3 nucleotide sequence: TGTGCCAGCAGTGTCTGGCGGGGGGCTGTCGAGACCCAGTACTTC. Translating gives CASSVWRGAVETQYF. The full variable domain, rest sourced from reference TRBV9 and TRBJ2-5, is DSGVTQTPKHLITATGQRVTLRCSPRSGDLSVYWYQQSLDQGLQFLIQYYNGEERAKGNILERFSAQQFPDLHSELNLSSLELGDSALYFCASSVWRGAVETQYFGPGTRLLVL.

V and J are TRBV19 and TRBJ2-2; 8 bases map to TRBD2. Germline CDR1 reads LNHDA; CDR2 reads SQIVND (reference sequence). The J segment lost 4 bases and the V segment lost 7 bases, leaving 8 bases of the junction unmatched. The CDR3 covers 15 residues. The CDR3 DNA is TGTGCCAGTATGAAGACTAGCGTTGGCACCGGGGAGCTGTTTTTT. It encodes CASMKTSVGTGELFF.